Described below is a single TCR beta chain sequence and its context. Its antigen specificity is not known. Per-base quality was not reported, and no clone a single base away is much larger than it. Trimming takes 6 bases from V and 9 bases from J, and the germline ends sit 18 bases apart. CDR3 length: 13 amino acids, cysteine to valine. Only the CDR3 DNA is retained, 39 bases long and in frame from the first base. CDR1 and CDR2 are read off the germline V gene as MDHEN and SYDVKM. This record comes from a study of CD8 T cells in Susac syndrome (dated by TCRdb to about 2019). Looking at the study overall: Among the Susac syndrome patients who were sequenced, clinically active disease was present in over 5 and clinical remission was observed in under ten. Susac syndrome patients were therapy-naive, on corticosteroids (some also receiving IVIg), or on IVIg alone at blood withdrawal. Repertoire sequencing was used to test whether CD8+ T cell activation and differentiation in Susac syndrome was antigen driven.

RNA was extracted using the RNeasy kit, and about 0.5 to 1 ug of the RNA was reverse transcribed with random hexamers. The immunoSEQ multiplex PCR assay, covering 54 Vbeta and 13 Jbeta segments, was used to amplify TCR beta CDR3 regions. To correct PCR amplification bias, a synthetic template baseline was used for both primer optimization and computational correction. In the original analysis: Reads were annotated to V, D and J genes according to IMGT and were analyzed with immunoSEQ Analyzer, with only productive sequences retained. Clonality was calculated as one minus the Shannon entropy normalized by log2 of the number of productive unique sequences. For each patient and control, public and private clones were evaluated within the 100 most prevalent clones. Clones were defined as Susac-specific when absent from the healthy and MS cohorts, from about a thousand published viral clones and from other ImmuneACCESS disease sequences. Using fastp trimming at Q25 and MiXCR clonotype assembly, TCRdb reanalyzed the public sequencing data and kept in-frame beta chains. CDR3 protein duplicates are merged, each entry listing the most common genes and DNA. For this entry, the V and J calls and clone size follow TCRdb and not the study's own pipeline. The sample records about 160,000 distinct CDR3 sequences, around 96% of which are singletons. About 0.13% of the sample lies in the top ten.

Peripheral blood CD8+ and CD4+ T cells from healthy donors, Susac syndrome patients and multiple sclerosis patients were profiled using high-throughput TCR beta sequencing. Recently defined diagnostic criteria for definite or probable disease were met by the Susac syndrome patients. Bulk CD8+ and CD4+ T cells were purified by magnetic negative isolation, whereas CD8+ TEMRA cells were enriched by FACS. Blood was collected in EDTA tubes and processed within 24 hours, with PBMCs isolated through density gradient centrifugation. PBMCs destined for TCR sequencing were cryopreserved in liquid nitrogen and later thawed in a 37 °C water bath. A purity of at least 90% was achieved for sorted or isolated CD4+, CD8+ and CD8+ TEMRA cells. The research as a whole found: The CD4+ T cell repertoire of patients with Susac syndrome showed no detectable clonal expansion. The number of individuals in the TCR sequencing and HLA analysis was recognized as being relatively small.

The TCR originated in a human donor with Susac syndrome. Sequencing input: CD4+ T cells from PBMCs. The sequence is built from TRBV28 and TRBJ2-7; the D segment could be TRBD1, given 5 matching bases. The DNA sequence is as follows: TGTGCCAGCAGAGACAGTTCCACCTCTAGGCAGTACGTC. Its protein is CASRDSSTSRQYV.